The entry that follows covers one TCR beta chain sequence. As yet, its antigen is unknown. V lost 6 bases and J lost 0; bases outside the gene matches: 8. The CDR3 consists of 16 residues. Looked up from germline, CDR1 is SGHAT and CDR2 is FQNNGV. The sample belongs to a study of T cell responses to AZD1222 COVID-19 vaccine. Notes on the study in general: Clonal diversity was possibly underestimated; the donors were predominantly white British and more often female. Among spike-specific TCRs, nearly half reportedly target unmutated variant regions.

Clones were read by immunoSEQ multiplex PCR, and TCRdb kept only the in-frame ones, dropping some. The sample holds 120,000 or so clones, 92% seen once. The material was peripheral blood, obtained on day 0 of AZD1222 vaccination. This TCR was recovered from an adult in good health. This chain joins TRBV11-2 and TRBJ1-2; 9 positions agree with TRBD1. In DNA, the CDR3 is TGTGCCAGCAGATCCCCGGGACAGGGCCCTAACTATGGCTACACCTTC. As protein: CASRSPGQGPNYGYTF.